This is a list of T cell receptor beta chains from one sample in a study of CD8+CD57+ T cells in acquired aplastic anemia. From the reads, TCRdb called clonotypes with MiXCR, one entry per CDR3 protein. This table holds roughly 50,000 distinct CDR3 sequences, about 78% found once. Sequencing was carried out using sorted CD4+, CD8+, or CD8+CD57+ T cells (not recorded which) from PBMCs. These receptor sequences come from a human donor in good health, serving as a control. Each CDR3 is given with its conserved first and last residue. Fields, in order: D gene, J gene, V gene, clone size, CDR3 protein, CDR3 DNA. The D gene is left open where the match is weak. The size entry is marked missing in some rows and otherwise reads once, few, many or a size class.

D: TRBD1; J: TRBJ1-2; V: TRBV11-1; size: NA; CDR3: CASSLTTGTGYGYTF; DNA: TGTGCCAGCAGCTTAACCACCGGGACAGGCTATGGCTACACCTTC
D: NA; J: TRBJ1-3; V: TRBV4-2; size: NA; CDR3: CASSPGRAGNTIYF; DNA: TGTGCCAGCAGCCCGGGTAGGGCTGGAAACACCATATATTTT
D: TRBD2; J: TRBJ2-5; V: TRBV24-1; size: NA; CDR3: CATSDNIAGGKETQYF; DNA: TGTGCCACCAGTGATAACATAGCGGGGGGGAAAGAGACCCAGTACTTC
D: NA; J: TRBJ1-2; V: TRBV25-1; size: NA; CDR3: CASSDPRTAAGYTF; DNA: TGTGCCAGCAGTGACCCAAGGACAGCGGCTGGCTACACCTTC
D: NA; J: TRBJ1-2; V: TRBV14; size: NA; CDR3: CASSQYGTYGYTF; DNA: TGTGCCAGCAGCCAATATGGGACCTATGGCTACACCTTC
D: NA; J: TRBJ2-5; V: TRBV7-8; size: once; CDR3: CASSLGGQGETQYF; DNA: TGTGCCAGCAGCTTGGGGGGGCAAGGAGAGACCCAGTACTTC
D: NA; J: TRBJ1-6; V: TRBV2; size: NA; CDR3: CASNRQAQNNSPLHF; DNA: TGTGCCAGTAACCGACAGGCTCAAAATAATTCACCCCTCCACTTT
D: TRBD1; J: TRBJ1-2; V: TRBV12-3/TRBV12-4; size: few; CDR3: CASRGQGYGYTF; DNA: TGTGCCAGCAGGGGACAGGGCTATGGCTACACCTTC
D: NA; J: TRBJ2-1; V: TRBV25-1; size: NA; CDR3: CASSELLGEGVLNEQFF; DNA: TGTGCCAGCAGTGAACTTTTAGGCGAGGGGGTTCTCAATGAGCAGTTCTTC
D: TRBD2; J: TRBJ2-1; V: TRBV2; size: NA; CDR3: CASSKNTLAGDNEQFF; DNA: TGTGCCAGCAGCAAGAATACACTAGCGGGTGACAATGAGCAGTTCTTC
D: TRBD1; J: TRBJ1-5; V: TRBV2; size: NA; CDR3: CASRAGTGGNQPQHF; DNA: TGTGCCAGCAGAGCCGGGACAGGGGGCAATCAGCCCCAGCATTTT
D: TRBD1; J: TRBJ2-2; V: TRBV25-1; size: NA; CDR3: CASLGQGGTGELFF; DNA: TGTGCCAGCCTTGGACAGGGTGGGACCGGGGAGCTGTTTTTT
D: TRBD1; J: TRBJ1-4; V: TRBV29-1; size: NA; CDR3: CSVWTGGGEKLFF; DNA: TGCAGCGTTTGGACAGGGGGAGGTGAAAAACTGTTTTTT
D: NA; J: TRBJ1-5; V: TRBV19; size: NA; CDR3: CASSIEWKQPQHF; DNA: TGTGCCAGTAGTATAGAATGGAAGCAGCCCCAGCATTTT
D: TRBD1; J: TRBJ1-6; V: TRBV7-3; size: NA; CDR3: CASSLRDRGSPLHF; DNA: TGTGCCAGCAGCTTAAGGGACAGGGGTTCACCCCTCCACTTT
D: NA; J: TRBJ1-4; V: TRBV29-1; size: NA; CDR3: CSARQALGIGANEKLFF; DNA: TGCAGCGCCCGACAGGCGTTAGGTATCGGGGCTAATGAAAAACTGTTTTTT
D: TRBD1; J: TRBJ1-2; V: TRBV10-3; size: NA; CDR3: CATGTAIGYGYTF; DNA: TGTGCCACCGGGACAGCCATCGGGTATGGCTACACCTTC
D: NA; J: TRBJ2-3; V: TRBV2; size: few; CDR3: CASSEDAGSQYF; DNA: TGTGCCAGCAGTGAGGACGCCGGTTCGCAGTATTTT
D: NA; J: TRBJ1-5; V: TRBV5-5; size: NA; CDR3: CASSLDAGPNQPQHF; DNA: TGTGCCAGCAGCTTGGACGCAGGGCCGAATCAGCCCCAGCATTTT
D: TRBD1; J: TRBJ1-2; V: TRBV20-1; size: NA; CDR3: CSARSQGSSGYTF; DNA: TGCAGTGCTAGATCACAGGGGAGTAGTGGCTACACCTTC
D: NA; J: TRBJ2-3; V: TRBV10-3; size: NA; CDR3: CAISESGAGEDTQYF; DNA: TGTGCCATCAGTGAGTCGGGGGCGGGGGAAGATACGCAGTATTTT
D: TRBD1; J: TRBJ2-5; V: TRBV20-1; size: NA; CDR3: CSLTPGQGITETQYF; DNA: TGCAGCCTAACCCCCGGACAGGGGATTACGGAGACCCAGTACTTC
D: NA; J: TRBJ1-2; V: TRBV7-8; size: NA; CDR3: CASSLGGDALGYTF; DNA: TGTGCCAGCAGCTTGGGGGGTGATGCCCTCGGCTACACCTTC
D: NA; J: TRBJ2-1; V: TRBV19; size: NA; CDR3: CASGGTGANEQFF; DNA: TGTGCCAGCGGGGGAACCGGGGCCAATGAGCAGTTCTTC
D: NA; J: TRBJ1-2; V: TRBV29-1; size: once; CDR3: CSVEVSYGYTF; DNA: TGCAGCGTTGAAGTGAGCTATGGCTACACCTTC
D: NA; J: TRBJ1-1; V: TRBV10-1; size: NA; CDR3: CASSDPTGEAFF; DNA: TGCGCCAGCAGTGATCCTACGGGAGAAGCTTTCTTT
D: NA; J: TRBJ1-2; V: TRBV10-2; size: few; CDR3: CASSTDSYGYTF; DNA: TGCGCCAGCAGCACGGACAGTTACGGCTACACCTTC
D: TRBD2; J: TRBJ2-7; V: TRBV11-1; size: NA; CDR3: CASSPGGSGRSSYEQYF; DNA: TGTGCCAGCAGCCCCGGCGGGAGCGGGAGGTCGTCCTACGAGCAGTACTTC
D: TRBD2; J: TRBJ2-7; V: TRBV29-1; size: NA; CDR3: CSVEDIGRAHEQYF; DNA: TGCAGCGTTGAAGATATCGGGAGGGCCCACGAGCAGTACTTC
D: NA; J: TRBJ1-5; V: TRBV6-1; size: few; CDR3: CASSPGPGNQPQHF; DNA: TGTGCCAGCAGTCCCGGACCGGGCAATCAGCCCCAGCATTTT
D: NA; J: TRBJ1-5; V: TRBV2; size: NA; CDR3: CASSVEGTGNQPQHF; DNA: TGTGCCAGCAGTGTGGAGGGGACCGGCAATCAGCCCCAGCATTTT
D: NA; J: TRBJ1-1; V: TRBV19; size: NA; CDR3: CASITTGEAFF; DNA: TGTGCCAGTATCACGACAGGCGAAGCTTTCTTT
D: NA; J: TRBJ1-3; V: TRBV29-1; size: NA; CDR3: CSVGDPSSGNTIYF; DNA: TGCAGCGTTGGTGACCCAAGCTCTGGAAACACCATATATTTT
D: NA; J: TRBJ1-2; V: TRBV25-1; size: NA; CDR3: CASSGPGNSYGYTF; DNA: TGTGCCAGCAGTGGTCCGGGGAACAGCTATGGCTACACCTTC
D: TRBD2; J: TRBJ2-3; V: TRBV15; size: NA; CDR3: CATSRGAGESDTQYF; DNA: TGTGCCACCAGCAGAGGGGCGGGGGAGTCAGATACGCAGTATTTT
D: TRBD2; J: TRBJ2-5; V: TRBV2; size: NA; CDR3: CASSLGLAHETQYF; DNA: TGTGCCAGCAGCCTGGGACTAGCGCATGAGACCCAGTACTTC
D: NA; J: TRBJ2-1; V: TRBV25-1; size: few; CDR3: CASSDPRGGYNEQFF; DNA: TGTGCCAGCAGTGACCCCAGGGGCGGATACAATGAGCAGTTCTTC
D: NA; J: TRBJ1-6; V: TRBV19; size: few; CDR3: CASGPSYSPLHF; DNA: TGTGCCAGTGGTCCCAGCTATTCACCCCTCCACTTT
D: NA; J: TRBJ1-4; V: TRBV13; size: many; CDR3: CASSLGDWGGEKLFF; DNA: TGTGCCAGCAGCTTAGGAGACTGGGGTGGTGAAAAACTGTTTTTT
D: TRBD1; J: TRBJ1-2; V: TRBV25-1; size: NA; CDR3: CASSPNRGTFNYGYTF; DNA: TGTGCCAGCAGTCCTAACAGGGGGACCTTCAACTATGGCTACACCTTC
D: NA; J: TRBJ2-3; V: TRBV20-1; size: NA; CDR3: CSARDAGTGTQYF; DNA: TGCAGTGCTAGAGATGCCGGGACTGGGACGCAGTATTTT
D: NA; J: TRBJ2-5; V: TRBV12-3/TRBV12-4; size: NA; CDR3: CASSLTETQETQYF; DNA: TGTGCCAGCAGTTTGACGGAAACTCAAGAGACCCAGTACTTC
D: NA; J: TRBJ1-3; V: TRBV4-2; size: NA; CDR3: CASSPSTGNTIYF; DNA: TGTGCCAGCAGCCCATCTACTGGAAACACCATATATTTT
D: TRBD1; J: TRBJ1-2; V: TRBV19; size: NA; CDR3: CASSIDTTGYGYTF; DNA: TGTGCCAGTAGTATAGATACGACAGGGTATGGCTACACCTTC
D: TRBD2; J: TRBJ2-1; V: TRBV7-1; size: NA; CDR3: CASSTLGLASPIRSYNEQFF; DNA: TGTGCCAGCAGCACACTAGGACTAGCGAGTCCCATACGCTCCTACAATGAGCAGTTCTTC
D: NA; J: TRBJ1-2; V: TRBV19; size: NA; CDR3: CASRIWAEDGYTF; DNA: TGTGCCAGCCGAATATGGGCAGAGGATGGCTACACCTTC
D: TRBD2; J: TRBJ2-1; V: TRBV19; size: many; CDR3: CASSIGASGGSYNEQFF; DNA: TGTGCCAGTAGTATAGGGGCTAGCGGGGGCTCCTACAATGAGCAGTTCTTC
D: TRBD1; J: TRBJ1-1; V: TRBV30; size: many; CDR3: CAWSSQGVNTEAFF; DNA: TGTGCCTGGAGTTCGCAGGGGGTGAACACTGAAGCTTTCTTT
D: NA; J: TRBJ2-7; V: TRBV2; size: NA; CDR3: CASSVEGKTYEQYF; DNA: TGTGCCAGCAGCGTAGAGGGCAAAACCTACGAGCAGTACTTC